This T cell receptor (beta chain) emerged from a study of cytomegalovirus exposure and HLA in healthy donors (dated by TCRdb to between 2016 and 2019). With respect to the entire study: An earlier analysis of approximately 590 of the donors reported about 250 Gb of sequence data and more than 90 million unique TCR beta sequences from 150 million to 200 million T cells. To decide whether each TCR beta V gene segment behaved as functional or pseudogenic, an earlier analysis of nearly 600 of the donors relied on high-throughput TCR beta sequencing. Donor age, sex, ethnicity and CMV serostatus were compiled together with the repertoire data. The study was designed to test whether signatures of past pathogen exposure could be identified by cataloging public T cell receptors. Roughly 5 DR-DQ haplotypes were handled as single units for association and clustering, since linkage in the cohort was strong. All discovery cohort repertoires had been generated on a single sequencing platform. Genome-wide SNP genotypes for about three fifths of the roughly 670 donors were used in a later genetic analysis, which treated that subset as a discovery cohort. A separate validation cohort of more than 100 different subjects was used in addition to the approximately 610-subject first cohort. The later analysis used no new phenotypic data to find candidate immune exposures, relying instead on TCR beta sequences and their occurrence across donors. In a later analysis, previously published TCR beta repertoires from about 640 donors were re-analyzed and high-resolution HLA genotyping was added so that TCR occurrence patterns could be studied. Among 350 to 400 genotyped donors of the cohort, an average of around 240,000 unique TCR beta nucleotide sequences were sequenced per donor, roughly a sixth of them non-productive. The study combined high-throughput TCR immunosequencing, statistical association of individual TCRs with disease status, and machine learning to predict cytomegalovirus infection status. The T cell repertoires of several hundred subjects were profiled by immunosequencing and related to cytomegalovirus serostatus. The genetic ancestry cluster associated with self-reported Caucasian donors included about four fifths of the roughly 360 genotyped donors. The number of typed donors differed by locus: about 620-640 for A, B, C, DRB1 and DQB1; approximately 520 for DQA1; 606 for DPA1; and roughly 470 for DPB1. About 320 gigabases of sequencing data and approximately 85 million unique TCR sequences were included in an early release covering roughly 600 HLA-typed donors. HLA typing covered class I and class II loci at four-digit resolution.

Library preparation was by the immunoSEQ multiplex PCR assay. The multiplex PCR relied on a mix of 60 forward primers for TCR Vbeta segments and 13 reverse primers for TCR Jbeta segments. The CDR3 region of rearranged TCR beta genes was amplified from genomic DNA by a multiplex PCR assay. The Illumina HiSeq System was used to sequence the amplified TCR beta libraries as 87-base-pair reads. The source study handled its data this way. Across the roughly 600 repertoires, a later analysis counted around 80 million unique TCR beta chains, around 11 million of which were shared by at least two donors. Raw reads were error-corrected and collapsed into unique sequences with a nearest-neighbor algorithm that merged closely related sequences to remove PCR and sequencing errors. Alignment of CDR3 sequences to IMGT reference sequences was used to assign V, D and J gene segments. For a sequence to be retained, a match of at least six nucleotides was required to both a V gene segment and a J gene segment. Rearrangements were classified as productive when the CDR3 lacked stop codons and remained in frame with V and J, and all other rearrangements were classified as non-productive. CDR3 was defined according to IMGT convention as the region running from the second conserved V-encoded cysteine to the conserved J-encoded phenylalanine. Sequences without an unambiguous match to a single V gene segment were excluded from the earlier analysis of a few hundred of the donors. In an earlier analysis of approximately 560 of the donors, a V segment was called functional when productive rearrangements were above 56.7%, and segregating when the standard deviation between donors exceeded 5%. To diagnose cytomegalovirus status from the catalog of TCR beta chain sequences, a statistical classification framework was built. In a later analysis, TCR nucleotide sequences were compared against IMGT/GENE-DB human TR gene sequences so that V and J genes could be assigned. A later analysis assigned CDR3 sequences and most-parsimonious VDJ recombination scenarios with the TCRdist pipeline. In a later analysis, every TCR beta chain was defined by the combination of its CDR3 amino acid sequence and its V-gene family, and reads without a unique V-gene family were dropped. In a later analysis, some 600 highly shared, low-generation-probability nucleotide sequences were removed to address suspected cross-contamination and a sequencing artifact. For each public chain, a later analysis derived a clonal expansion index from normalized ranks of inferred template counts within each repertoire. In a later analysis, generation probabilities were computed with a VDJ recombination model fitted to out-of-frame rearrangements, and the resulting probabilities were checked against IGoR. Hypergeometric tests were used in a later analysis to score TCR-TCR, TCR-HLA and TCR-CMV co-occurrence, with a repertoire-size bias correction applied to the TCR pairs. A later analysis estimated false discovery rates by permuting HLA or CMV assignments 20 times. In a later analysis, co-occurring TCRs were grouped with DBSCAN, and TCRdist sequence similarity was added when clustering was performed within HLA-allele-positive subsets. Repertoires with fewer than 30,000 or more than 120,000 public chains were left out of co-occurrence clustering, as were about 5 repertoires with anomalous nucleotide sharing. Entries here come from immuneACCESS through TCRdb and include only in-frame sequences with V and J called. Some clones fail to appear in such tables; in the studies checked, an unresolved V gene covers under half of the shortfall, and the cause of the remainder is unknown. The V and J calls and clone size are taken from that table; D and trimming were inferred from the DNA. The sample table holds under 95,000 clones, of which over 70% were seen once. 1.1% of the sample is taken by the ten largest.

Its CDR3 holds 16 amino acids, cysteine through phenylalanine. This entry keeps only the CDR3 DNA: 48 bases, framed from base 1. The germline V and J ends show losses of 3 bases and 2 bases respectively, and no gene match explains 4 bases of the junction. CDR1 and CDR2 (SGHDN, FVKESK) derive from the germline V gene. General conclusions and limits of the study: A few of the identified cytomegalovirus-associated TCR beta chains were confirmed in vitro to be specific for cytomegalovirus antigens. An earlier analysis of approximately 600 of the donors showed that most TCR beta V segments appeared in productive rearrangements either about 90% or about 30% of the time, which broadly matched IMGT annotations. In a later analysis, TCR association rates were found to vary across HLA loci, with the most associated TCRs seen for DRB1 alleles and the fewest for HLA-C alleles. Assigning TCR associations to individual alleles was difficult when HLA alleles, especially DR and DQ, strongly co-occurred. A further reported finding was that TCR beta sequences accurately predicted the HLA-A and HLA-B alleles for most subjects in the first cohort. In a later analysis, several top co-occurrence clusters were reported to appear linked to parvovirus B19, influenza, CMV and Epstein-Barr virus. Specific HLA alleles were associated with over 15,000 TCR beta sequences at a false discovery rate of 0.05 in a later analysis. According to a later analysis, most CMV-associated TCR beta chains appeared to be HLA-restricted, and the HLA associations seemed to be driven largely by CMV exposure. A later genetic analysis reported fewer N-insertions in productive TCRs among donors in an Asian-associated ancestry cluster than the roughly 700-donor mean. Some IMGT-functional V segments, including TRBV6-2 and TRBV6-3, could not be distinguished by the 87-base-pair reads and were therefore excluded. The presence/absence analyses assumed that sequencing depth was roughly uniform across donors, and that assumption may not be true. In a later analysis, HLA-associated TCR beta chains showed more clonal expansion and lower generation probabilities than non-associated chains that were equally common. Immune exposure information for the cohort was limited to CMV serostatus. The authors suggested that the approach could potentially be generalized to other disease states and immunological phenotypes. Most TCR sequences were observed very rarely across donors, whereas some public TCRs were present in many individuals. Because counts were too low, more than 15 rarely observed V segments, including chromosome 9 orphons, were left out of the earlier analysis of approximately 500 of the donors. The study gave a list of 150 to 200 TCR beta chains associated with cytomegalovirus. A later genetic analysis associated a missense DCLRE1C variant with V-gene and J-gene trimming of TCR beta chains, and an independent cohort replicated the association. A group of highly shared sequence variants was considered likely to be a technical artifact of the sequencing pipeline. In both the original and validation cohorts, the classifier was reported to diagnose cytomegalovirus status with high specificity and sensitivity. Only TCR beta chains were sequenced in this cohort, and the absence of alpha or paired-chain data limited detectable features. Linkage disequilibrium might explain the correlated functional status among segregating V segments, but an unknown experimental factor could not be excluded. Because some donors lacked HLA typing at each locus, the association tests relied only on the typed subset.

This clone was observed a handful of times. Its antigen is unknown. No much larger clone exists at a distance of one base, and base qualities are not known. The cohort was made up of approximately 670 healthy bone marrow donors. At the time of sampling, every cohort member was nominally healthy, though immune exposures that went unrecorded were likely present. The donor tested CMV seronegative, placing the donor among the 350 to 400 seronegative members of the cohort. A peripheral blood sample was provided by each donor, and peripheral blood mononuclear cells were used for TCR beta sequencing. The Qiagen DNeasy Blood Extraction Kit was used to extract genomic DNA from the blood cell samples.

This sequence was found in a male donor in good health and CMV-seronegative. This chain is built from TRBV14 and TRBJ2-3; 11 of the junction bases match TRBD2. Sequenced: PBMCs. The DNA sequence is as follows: TGTGCCAGCAGCCACCTAGCGGGGGGATACACAGATACGCAGTATTTT. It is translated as CASSHLAGGYTDTQYF.